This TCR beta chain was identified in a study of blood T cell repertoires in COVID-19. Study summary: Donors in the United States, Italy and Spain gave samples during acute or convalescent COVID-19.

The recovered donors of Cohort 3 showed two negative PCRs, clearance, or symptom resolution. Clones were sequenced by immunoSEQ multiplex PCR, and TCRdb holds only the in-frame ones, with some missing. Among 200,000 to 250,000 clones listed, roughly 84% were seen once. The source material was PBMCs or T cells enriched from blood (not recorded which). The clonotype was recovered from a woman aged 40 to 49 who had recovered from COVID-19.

The CDR3 is CASSRQGRAEAFF. DNA of the CDR3: TGTGCCAGCAGTCGACAGGGAAGGGCTGAAGCTTTCTTT. The chain uses TRBV2 and TRBJ1-1; 7 nucleotides line up with TRBD1. J was trimmed by 6 bases and V by 5 bases; bases with no gene match: 6. The CDR3 extends over 13 amino acids. Germline V gives CDR1 SNHLY, CDR2 FYNNEI.